A selection of T cell receptor beta chains follows, all from one sample in a study of CD4+ T cells in melanoma. Some clones are missing from TCRdb's copy, which holds only in-frame ones; the method was immunoSEQ multiplex PCR. The repertoire has 20,000 to 25,000 clones, about 80% of them found once; the top ten carry about 3.6%. Sequenced: cells from a culture (not recorded whether cultured in vitro). Receptor source: a human donor with melanoma. Each CDR3 is given with its conserved first and last residue. The D gene is left open where the match is weak. Clone size is shown for a subset of rows, as once, few, many or a class of expanded clone.

v_gene	j_gene	abundance	d_gene	CDR3nt	CDR3aa
TRBV7-9	TRBJ1-1	.	.	TGTGCCAGCAGCTTAGAGGTGAACACTGAAGCTTTCTTT	CASSLEVNTEAFF
TRBV7-2	TRBJ1-3	.	.	TGTGCCAGCAGCTTAGCACCCACGACGGGCTCTGGAAACACCATATATTTT	CASSLAPTTGSGNTIYF
TRBV5-1	TRBJ2-5	.	.	TGCGCCAGCAGCTTGGAAGGGGCGAGTCAAGGGACCCAGTACTTC	CASSLEGASQGTQYF
TRBV18	TRBJ1-2	.	.	TGTGCCAGCTCAATCCAAACCCGGTCGGGGAGCTACACCTTC	CASSIQTRSGSYTF
TRBV28	TRBJ1-4	.	TRBD1	TGTGCCAGCAGCAACCCGACAGGGGGCGAAAAACTGTTTTTT	CASSNPTGGEKLFF
TRBV15	TRBJ1-1	once	.	TGTGCCACCAGCAGAGTACGGGGGGCCGCTGAAGCTTTCTTT	CATSRVRGAAEAFF
TRBV19	TRBJ1-3	.	TRBD1	TGTGCCAGTAGTATGACAACGCAGGGGGCAATCGGAAACACCATATATTTT	CASSMTTQGAIGNTIYF
TRBV5-1	TRBJ2-3	.	TRBD1	TGCGCCAGCAGCTTGCAGGGGGCAGATACGCAGTATTTT	CASSLQGADTQYF
TRBV6-5	TRBJ1-2	.	.	TGTGCCAGCAGTTACCAACTCCGGGGAGGTGATGGCTACACCTTC	CASSYQLRGGDGYTF
TRBV10-3	TRBJ2-2	once	.	TGTGCCATCAAAGGGCAGAACACCGGGGAGCTGTTTTTT	CAIKGQNTGELFF
TRBV11-3	TRBJ2-3	.	TRBD2	TGTGCCAGCAGCAGGGGACTAGCGGGGGGCACAGATACGCAGTATTTT	CASSRGLAGGTDTQYF
TRBV7-9	TRBJ1-2	.	.	TGTGCCAGCAACACAGGTCTCTTGAACTATGGCTACACCTTC	CASNTGLLNYGYTF
TRBV4-1	TRBJ1-2	.	.	TGCGCCAGCAGCCAAGTGGGCCGCTATGGCTACACCTTC	CASSQVGRYGYTF
TRBV30	TRBJ2-5	.	TRBD2	TGTGCCTGGAGTGTAGGCGGGGGGCTCCAAGAGACCCAGTACTTC	CAWSVGGGLQETQYF
TRBV11-2	TRBJ2-6	.	.	TGTGCCAGCAGCTTAAAACACACCTCTGGGGCCAACGTCCTGACTTTC	CASSLKHTSGANVLTF
TRBV19	TRBJ1-4	.	.	TGTGCCAGTAGTAGGGCAGGGTATGAAAAACTGTTTTTT	CASSRAGYEKLFF
TRBV11-2	TRBJ1-1	.	.	TGTGCCACCTCCACAGGGATCGGCGACACTGAAGCTTTCTTT	CATSTGIGDTEAFF
TRBV4-2	TRBJ2-5	few	TRBD1	TGTGCCAGCAGCCATGAAGGGGGCTCAGAGACCCAGTACTTC	CASSHEGGSETQYF
TRBV19	TRBJ1-5	.	.	TGTGCCAGTGGTCCCTGGGGGGGAAGTCAGCCCCAGCATTTT	CASGPWGGSQPQHF
TRBV6-5	TRBJ2-6	.	.	TGTGCCACCGCAGGGCTTTCTGGGGCCAACGTCCTGACTTTC	CATAGLSGANVLTF
TRBV10-3	TRBJ1-4	once	.	TGTGCCACTCGCGGGGTAGTGGGCCCTAATGAAAAACTGTTTTTT	CATRGVVGPNEKLFF
TRBV5-1	TRBJ1-1	.	.	TGCGCCAGCAGCGTTGCCCGGGCAGGGGACACTGAAGCTTTCTTT	CASSVARAGDTEAFF
TRBV2	TRBJ1-5	.	.	TGTGCCAGCAGTGAAGCGCTTTCCGTAGGGGAGCCCCAGCATTTT	CASSEALSVGEPQHF
TRBV4-1	TRBJ1-2	.	.	TGCGCCAGCAGCCAAGATCGGGCCCGGACTTTTCTCCCTGGCTACACCTTC	CASSQDRARTFLPGYTF
TRBV7-6	TRBJ2-1	.	.	TGTGCCAGCAGCTCTGCGGGACACTTCAACAATGAGCAGTTCTTC	CASSSAGHFNNEQFF
TRBV29-1	TRBJ1-1	.	.	TGCAGCGTCGGACTGCAACCCCGAGCTTTCTTT	CSVGLQPRAFF
TRBV5-1	TRBJ1-1	.	.	TGCGCCAGCAGCTTCGGTCGGAACTTGAACACTGAAGCTTTCTTT	CASSFGRNLNTEAFF
TRBV7-9	TRBJ1-6	few	.	TGTGCCAGCAGCCACGAAGTTAATTCACCCCTCCACTTT	CASSHEVNSPLHF
TRBV5-1	TRBJ1-3	.	.	TGCGCCAGCAGTAACCCCTCGGGCTCTGGAAACACCATATATTTT	CASSNPSGSGNTIYF
TRBV2	TRBJ2-1	.	TRBD1	TGTGCCAGAAAAACCGGGACAGGGGGGATCAATGAGCAGTTCTTC	CARKTGTGGINEQFF
TRBV29-1	TRBJ2-2	.	.	TGCAGCGTTGAAACGCAGGGTGGCGGGGAGCTGTTTTTT	CSVETQGGGELFF
TRBV5-1	TRBJ2-2	few	.	TGCGCCAGCAGCGAAGGCGGGACTGCGAACACCGGGGAGCTGTTTTTT	CASSEGGTANTGELFF
TRBV2	TRBJ2-7	few	.	TGTGCCAGCAAGGCCTCTTTCGGGGGCAGGGGTATTACCTACGAGCAGTACTTC	CASKASFGGRGITYEQYF
TRBV5-1	TRBJ2-7	once	.	TGCGCCAGCAGCCGTGGTTCAGGAGGGTACCTCTACGAGCAGTACTTC	CASSRGSGGYLYEQYF
TRBV11-2	TRBJ1-2	few	TRBD1	TGTGCCAGCAGTAGAGGACAGGGGGTTGGTAGTGGCTACACCTTC	CASSRGQGVGSGYTF
TRBV5-6	TRBJ2-5	.	.	TGTGCCAGCAGCTTGTTAGGGGCCGATGGAAAGACCCAGTACTTC	CASSLLGADGKTQYF